This T cell receptor beta chain was identified in a study of graft-versus-host responses after intestinal transplantation. Turning to the study itself: Recipients had transplants, and these were multivisceral, liver-intestinal, or isolated intestinal. Recipients across the board were started on anti-thymocyte globulin induction, then kept on tacrolimus and steroids for two to three years.

This table comes from immunoSEQ multiplex PCR, and its TCRdb copy is limited to in-frame clones, with some not included. The data contain about 90,000 clones, 80% to 95% of them seen just once; the ten biggest clones take up roughly 0.3%. Germline CDR1 and CDR2: MNHNY and SVGAGI (reference sequence). The CDR3 is 12 residues long. With 9 bases removed from V and 1 base from J, the gap between germline ends came to 6 bases. Comment on this clone: Antigen: not known.

Study-level results: Allografts of one patient group, those with graft-donor T cell macrochimerism, had high graft-versus-host to host-versus-graft clonal ratios. Investigators detected GvH clones in recipient marrow, with some emerging earlier in ileum or blood.

V usage is TRBV6-6 and J usage is TRBJ2-2; no definite D call. The sequence derives from a human donor who received an intestinal transplant. This specimen consisted of unstimulated CD4+ T cells sorted from spleen or lymph node cells, obtained before intestinal transplant. CDR3 sequence: CASRVNTGELFF. In DNA form, the CDR3 reads TGTGCCAGTCGGGTGAACACCGGGGAGCTGTTTTTT.